This T cell receptor beta chain was documented in a study of Ad26.COV2.S vaccination and SARS-CoV-2 variants. The overall study: Once or twice, 56 days apart, Ad26.COV2.S was delivered intramuscularly.

This clone was recorded only once. Its target is not known. Treatment: about 20 received Ad26.COV2.S at low or high dose, single or two shots; roughly five received placebo; per-sample allocation not given. Material that was analyzed had been drawn on day 63 after the first vaccine or placebo injection. This person who donated was an adult of 18-55 years in Boston. An Ad26 vector expressing Wuhan-strain SARS-CoV-2 spike constituted the vaccine. TCRdb keeps only in-frame clones here, not all; method: immunoSEQ multiplex PCR. The sample has about 680,000 clones, more than 70% seen once; the top ten hold nearly 1.5%. The V gene's germline CDR1 is SNHLY and CDR2 FYNNEI. Between the trimmed V and J ends, which lost 3 bases and 10 bases, there was a span of 12 bases. This CDR3 region has 12 residues. General observations from the study: Reported post-vaccination CD8+ and CD4+ T cell responses to spike showed substantial breadth.

The chain uses TRBV2 and TRBJ1-2; D unclear. This receptor was identified in a person between 18 and 65 years old who received the Ad26.COV2.S COVID-19 vaccine or a placebo. The material was peripheral blood, obtained in a trial of Ad26.COV2.S vaccine versus placebo. The CDR3 DNA reads as TGTGCCAGCAGTGATGGGGTTAAGGACTACACCTTC. It codes for CASSDGVKDYTF.